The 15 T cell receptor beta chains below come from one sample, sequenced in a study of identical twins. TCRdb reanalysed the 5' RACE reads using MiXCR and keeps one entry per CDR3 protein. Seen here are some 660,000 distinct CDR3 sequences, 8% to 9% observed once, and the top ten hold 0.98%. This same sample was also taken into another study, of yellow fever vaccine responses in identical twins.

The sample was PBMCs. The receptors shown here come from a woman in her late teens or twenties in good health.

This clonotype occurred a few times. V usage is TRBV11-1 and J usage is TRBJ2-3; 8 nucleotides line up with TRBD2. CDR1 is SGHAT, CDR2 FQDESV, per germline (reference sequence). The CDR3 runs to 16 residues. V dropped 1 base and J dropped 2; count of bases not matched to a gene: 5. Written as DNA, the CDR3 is TGTGCCAGCAGCTTAGTACGAGCGGGAGTCACAGATACGCAGTATTTT. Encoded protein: CASSLVRAGVTDTQYF.

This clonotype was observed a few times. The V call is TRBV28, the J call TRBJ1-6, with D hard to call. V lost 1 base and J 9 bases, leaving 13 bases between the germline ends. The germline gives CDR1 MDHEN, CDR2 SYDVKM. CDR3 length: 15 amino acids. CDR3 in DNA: TGTGCCAGCAGTTTATTCGGAGGGTCCGGTTCACCCCTCCACTTT. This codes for CASSLFGGSGSPLHF.

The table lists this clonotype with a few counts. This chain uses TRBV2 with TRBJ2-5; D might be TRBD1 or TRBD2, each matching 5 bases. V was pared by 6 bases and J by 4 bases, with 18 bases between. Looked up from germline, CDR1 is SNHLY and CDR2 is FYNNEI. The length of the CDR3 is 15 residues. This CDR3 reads CASSESDGAGETQYF. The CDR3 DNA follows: TGTGCCAGCAGCGAATCAGACGGGGCGGGAGAGACCCAGTACTTC.

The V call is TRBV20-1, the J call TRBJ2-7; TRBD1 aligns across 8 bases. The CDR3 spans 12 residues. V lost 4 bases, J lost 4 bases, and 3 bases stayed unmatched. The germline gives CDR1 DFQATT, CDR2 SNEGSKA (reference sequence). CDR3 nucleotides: TGCAGTGCTAATACAGGGGGTTACGAGCAGTACTTC. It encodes CSANTGGYEQYF.

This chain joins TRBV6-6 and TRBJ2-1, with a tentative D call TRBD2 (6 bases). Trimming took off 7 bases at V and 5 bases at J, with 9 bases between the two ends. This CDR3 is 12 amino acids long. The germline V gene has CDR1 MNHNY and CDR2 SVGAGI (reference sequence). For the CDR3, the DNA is TGTGCCAGCACGGGAGAGAACAATGAGCAGTTCTTC. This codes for CASTGENNEQFF.

This CDR3 is CASLSGNQETQYF. The CDR3, as DNA: TGTGCCAGCCTGAGCGGCAACCAAGAGACCCAGTACTTC. This sequence joins TRBV7-9 and TRBJ2-5, with D possibly matching TRBD2 (5 bases). In germline, CDR1 is SEHNR, CDR2 FQNEAQ (reference sequence). There are 13 residues in the CDR3. Trimming cost V 8 bases and J 0 bases, with 10 bases left between them.

The CDR3 DNA is TGTGCCAGCAGTTTCGCCGGAGGGACCCAGTACTTC. This encodes CASSFAGGTQYF. This chain connects TRBV12-3 or TRBV12-4 to TRBJ2-5, with a possible D match to TRBD2 (5 bases). V was cut by 3 bases and J by 7 bases, with 9 bases left in between. This CDR3 is built from 12 residues.

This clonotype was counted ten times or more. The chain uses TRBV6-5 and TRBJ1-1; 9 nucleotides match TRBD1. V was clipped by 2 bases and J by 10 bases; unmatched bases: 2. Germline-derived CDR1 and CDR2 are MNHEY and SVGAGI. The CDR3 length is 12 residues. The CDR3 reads CASSYIQGAAFF. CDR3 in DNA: TGTGCCAGCAGTTACATACAGGGGGCAGCTTTCTTT.

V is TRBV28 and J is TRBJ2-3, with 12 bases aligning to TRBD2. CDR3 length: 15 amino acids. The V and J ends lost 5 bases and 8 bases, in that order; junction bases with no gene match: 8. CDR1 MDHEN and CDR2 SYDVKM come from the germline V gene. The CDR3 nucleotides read TGTGCCAGCAGTACCCCGGGACTAGCGGGCCCTACGCAGTATTTT. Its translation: CASSTPGLAGPTQYF.

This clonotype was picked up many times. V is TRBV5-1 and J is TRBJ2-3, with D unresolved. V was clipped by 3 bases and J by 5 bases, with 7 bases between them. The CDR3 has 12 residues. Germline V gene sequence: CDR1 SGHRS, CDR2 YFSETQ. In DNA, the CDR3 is TGCGCCAGCAGCTGGAATGTAGATACGCAGTATTTT. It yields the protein CASSWNVDTQYF.

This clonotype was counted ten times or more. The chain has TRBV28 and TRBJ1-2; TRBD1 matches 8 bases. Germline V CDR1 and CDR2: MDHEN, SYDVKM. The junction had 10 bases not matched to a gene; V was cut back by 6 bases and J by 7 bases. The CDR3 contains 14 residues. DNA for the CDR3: TGTGCCAGCAGGCTTCAGGGGGCGCTCTCTGGCTACACCTTC. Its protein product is CASRLQGALSGYTF.

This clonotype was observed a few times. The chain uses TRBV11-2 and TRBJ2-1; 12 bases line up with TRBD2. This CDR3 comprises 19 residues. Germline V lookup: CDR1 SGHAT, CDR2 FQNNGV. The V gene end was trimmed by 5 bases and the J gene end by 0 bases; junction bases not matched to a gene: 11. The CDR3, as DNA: TGTGCCAGCAGCCCTCCGCCTAGCGGGAGGGTGAGCTCCTACAATGAGCAGTTCTTC. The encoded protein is CASSPPPSGRVSSYNEQFF.

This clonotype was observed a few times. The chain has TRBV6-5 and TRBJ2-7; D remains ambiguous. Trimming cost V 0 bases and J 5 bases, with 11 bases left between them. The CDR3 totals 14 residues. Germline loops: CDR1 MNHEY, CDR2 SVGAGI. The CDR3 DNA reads TGTGCCAGCAGTTACTCAGTTAGAGTGAACGAGCAGTACTTC. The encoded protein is CASSYSVRVNEQYF.

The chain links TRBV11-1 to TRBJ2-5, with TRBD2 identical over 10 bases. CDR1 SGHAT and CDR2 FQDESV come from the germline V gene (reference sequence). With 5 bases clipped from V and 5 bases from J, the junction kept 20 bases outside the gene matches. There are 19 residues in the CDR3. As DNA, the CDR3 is TGTGCCAGCAGCCCTAATTCCGGGACTAGCGTAATTTCTCGGGAGACCCAGTACTTC. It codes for CASSPNSGTSVISRETQYF.

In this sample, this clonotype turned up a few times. The CDR3 here is CASKWASGGVEQFF. The CDR3 nucleotides are TGTGCCAGCAAGTGGGCTAGCGGGGGGGTTGAGCAGTTCTTC. The chain uses TRBV2 and TRBJ2-1, with 12 nucleotides matching TRBD2. This CDR3 spans 14 amino acids. CDR1 SNHLY and CDR2 FYNNEI come from the germline V gene. V lost 7 bases and J lost 9; bases outside the gene matches: 7.